These 24 T cell receptor beta chains were all obtained from the same sample, sequenced in a study of blood T cell repertoires in COVID-19. Only in-frame clones appear in the TCRdb table, and some are missing; sequencing was by immunoSEQ multiplex PCR. The sample records more than 95,000 clones, roughly 79% being singletons. The sample consisted of peripheral blood. These receptors were collected from a man in his sixties or seventies with active or convalescent COVID-19.

V and J are TRBV3-1 (or the pseudogene TRBV3-2) and TRBJ2-2, with TRBD2 matching 11 bases. Losses at the gene ends were 4 bases for V and 9 bases for J; bases not matched to a gene: 10. Germline V gene data show CDR1 as LGHDT and CDR2 as YNNKEL (reference sequence). The CDR3 extends over 16 amino acids. As DNA, the CDR3 is TGTGCCAGCAGCCGGGGGGGCACTAGCGGGAGCCGGGAGCTGTTTTTT. Its protein product is CASSRGGTSGSRELFF.

This clone occurred once. The gene calls are TRBV15 and TRBJ1-3; 7 bases line up with TRBD1. V lost 3 bases to trimming and J lost 0 bases; unmatched junction nucleotides: 2. Per the germline V gene, CDR1 is LNHNV and CDR2 is YYDKDF (reference sequence). The CDR3 covers 15 residues. The CDR3 sequence is CATSRTGRSGNTIYF. CDR3 nucleotides: TGTGCCACCAGCAGGACAGGGCGCTCTGGAAACACCATATATTTT.

V usage is TRBV25-1 and J usage is TRBJ2-1, with D possibly TRBD2 on 5 matching bases. The V end was cut by 1 base, the J end by 4 bases, with 11 bases between. Germline loops: CDR1 MGHDK, CDR2 SYGVNS. The CDR3 is 15 amino acids. CDR3 DNA sequence: TGTGCCAGCAGTGAATCTCCGGGATCATACAATGAGCAGTTCTTC. Translated: CASSESPGSYNEQFF.

This chain links TRBV7-9 with TRBJ2-1; TRBD2 is a possible D gene (7 bases). V was cut by 4 bases and J by 7 bases, with 23 bases left in between. CDR3 length: 17 residues. Germline assignment: CDR1 SEHNR and CDR2 FQNEAQ (reference sequence). The CDR3 DNA follows: TGTGCCAGCAGCTATTACTGGGGGGGCCAACATACTAATGAGCAGTTCTTC. Translation: CASSYYWGGQHTNEQFF.

The chain carries TRBV7-4 and TRBJ2-1; D is perhaps TRBD2 (6 bases). The CDR3 runs to 18 residues. The V and J ends lost 1 base and 3 bases respectively, with 19 bases between them. CDR1 is SGHVT, CDR2 SQSDAQ, per germline. The CDR3 DNA is TGTGCCAGCAGCTTAGGCGCGGGATGGCCATTACACTACAATGAGCAGTTCTTC. Translation: CASSLGAGWPLHYNEQFF.

This clone was seen only once. The chain carries TRBV7-2 and TRBJ1-5, with no clear D. Germline loops: CDR1 SGHTA, CDR2 FQGNSA. The CDR3 is made up of 15 amino acids. With 2 bases removed from V and 6 bases from J, the gap between germline ends came to 14 bases. The CDR3 loop is CASSLTGGKGQPQHF. The CDR3 DNA reads as TGTGCCAGCAGCTTAACGGGAGGGAAAGGTCAGCCCCAGCATTTT. Full variable domain (missing parts from reference TRBV7-2 and TRBJ1-5): GAGVSQSPSNKVTEKGKDVELRCDPISGHTALYWYRQSLGQGLEFLIYFQGNSAPDKSGLPSDRFSAERTGGSVSTLTIQRTQQEDSAVYLCASSLTGGKGQPQHFGDGTRLSIL.

The V gene is TRBV5-1, the J gene TRBJ1-1; TRBD1 matches at 7 bases. This CDR3 is 14 amino acids long. Germline V gene sequence: CDR1 SGHRS, CDR2 YFSETQ. Unmatched junction bases numbered 7, after V lost 4 bases and J lost 4 bases. The CDR3 nucleotides read TGCGCCAGCAGCCTGGAACAGGGGCGCACTGAAGCTTTCTTT. This codes for CASSLEQGRTEAFF.

The sample holds one count of this clone. J is TRBJ2-5 and V is TRBV4-2; TRBD2 matches 9 bases. V trimming: 1 base; J trimming: 5 bases; junction bases outside the gene matches: 11. Germline-derived CDR1 and CDR2 are LGHNA and YNFKEQ. CDR3 length equals 17 residues. The CDR3 sequence: CASSQVVGGGAFETQYF. The CDR3 DNA sequence: TGTGCCAGCAGCCAAGTGGTCGGCGGGGGGGCTTTTGAGACCCAGTACTTC.

This clone was detected only once. The chain recombines TRBV11-2 with TRBJ1-2, with D maybe TRBD1 (5 bases). Per germline, CDR1 SGHAT and CDR2 FQNNGV. V was cut by 6 bases and J by 1 base, with 6 bases left in between. The CDR3 loop spans 12 amino acids. CDR3 DNA: TGTGCCAGCAGGGACATTAACTATGGCTACACCTTC. Translating gives CASRDINYGYTF.

The chain combines TRBV19 with TRBJ1-2, with TRBD1 as a possible D gene (5 bases). The length of the CDR3 is 12 residues. Between the trimmed V and J ends, which lost 10 bases and 2 bases, there was a span of 11 bases. The germline gives CDR1 LNHDA, CDR2 SQIVND (reference sequence). The CDR3 spells CAISRGNYGYTF. Here the CDR3 DNA reads TGTGCCATCAGTCGGGGGAACTATGGCTACACCTTC.

The chain is built from TRBV6-6 and TRBJ1-6; a weak D match, TRBD1 (5 bases). The V end was cut by 5 bases, the J end by 3 bases, with 8 bases between. Germline CDR1 and CDR2: MNHNY and SVGAGI (reference sequence). The CDR3 spans 14 residues. The CDR3 spells CASSRQGYNSPLHF. In DNA, the CDR3 is TGTGCCAGCAGTCGGCAGGGCTATAATTCACCCCTCCACTTT.

The gene calls are TRBV12-5 and TRBJ2-7; the D gene is possibly TRBD2 (6 bases). Germline V gene sequence: CDR1 LGHNT, CDR2 FRNRAP. Trimming removed 3 bases at V and 3 bases at J, with 12 bases between. The CDR3 contains 14 residues. The CDR3: CASGFGTGGYEQYF. Written as DNA, the CDR3 is TGTGCTAGTGGTTTTGGGACCGGGGGCTACGAGCAGTACTTC. The full variable domain, its missing parts supplied by reference TRBV12-5 and TRBJ2-7, is DARVTQTPRHKVTEMGQEVTMRCQPILGHNTVFWYRQTMMQGLELLAYFRNRAPLDDSGMPKDRFSAEMPDATLATLKIQPSEPRDSAVYFCASGFGTGGYEQYFGPGTRLTVT.

A single count supports this clone. The chain is built from TRBV10-3 and TRBJ2-7; 8 nucleotides line up with TRBD1. CDR1 is ENHRY, CDR2 SYGVKD, per germline. This CDR3 is built from 18 residues. V lost 6 bases, J lost 5 bases, and 21 bases stayed unmatched. The CDR3 bases are TGTGCCATCAGGCCTCTCAGCGGTATAGGACAGGGAAGTAACGAGCAGTACTTC. Translation gives CAIRPLSGIGQGSNEQYF.

This chain joins TRBV7-8 and TRBJ2-4, with 9 positions matching TRBD1. The length of the CDR3 is 16 residues. Germline V gene data show CDR1 as SGHVS and CDR2 as FQNEAQ. With V trimmed by 5 bases and J by 0 bases, 5 bases remained unmatched. The CDR3 loop reads CASSQGQGLAKNIQYF. CDR3 DNA: TGTGCCAGCAGCCAAGGACAGGGGCTAGCCAAAAACATTCAGTACTTC.

The V call is TRBV11-2, the J call TRBJ2-7, with TRBD2 identical over 7 bases. Germline CDR1 SGHAT, CDR2 FQNNGV. The CDR3 extends over 15 amino acids. V lost 5 bases to trimming and J lost 4 bases; unmatched junction nucleotides: 11. CDR3 region: CASSSSSGKRYEQYF. CDR3 nucleotides: TGTGCCAGCAGCAGTTCTAGCGGCAAAAGGTACGAGCAGTACTTC.

V and J are TRBV11-2 and TRBJ1-5; possibly TRBD1 for D (6 bases). V was cut by 1 base and J by 9 bases, with 10 bases left in between. The CDR3 sequence is 13 residues long. Germline-derived CDR1 and CDR2 are SGHAT and FQNNGV. This CDR3 reads CASSLASQGPQHF. The CDR3, as DNA: TGTGCCAGCAGCTTAGCTTCACAGGGGCCCCAGCATTTT.

The chain has TRBV7-9 and TRBJ1-2, with 8 bases matching TRBD1. This CDR3 is 14 amino acids long. Germline CDR1 is SEHNR and CDR2 is FQNEAQ (reference sequence). The ends lost 1 base at V and 8 bases at J; junction bases unmatched: 6. CDR3 region: CASSLGQGAWGYTF. CDR3 nucleotide sequence: TGTGCCAGCAGCTTAGGGCAGGGGGCCTGGGGCTACACCTTC.

V is TRBV3-1 (or the pseudogene TRBV3-2) and J is TRBJ1-5; D unclear. The length of the CDR3 is 17 residues. V was cut by 1 base and J by 1 base, with 14 bases left in between. The germline gives CDR1 LGHDT, CDR2 YNNKEL (reference sequence). CDR3 protein: CASSQGRGGSSNQPQHF. The CDR3 DNA sequence: TGTGCCAGCAGCCAAGGCCGGGGTGGGAGCAGCAATCAGCCCCAGCATTTT.

This sequence joins TRBV28 and TRBJ1-5; possible D gene TRBD1, 6 bases. This CDR3 has 14 residues. V was shortened by 10 bases and J by 9 bases, with 22 bases between the two germline ends. From germline, CDR1 is MDHEN and CDR2 SYDVKM. The CDR3 sequence is CATSSLGTTLPQHF. CDR3 sequence (DNA): TGTGCCACTTCCTCCCTAGGGACAACTTTGCCCCAGCATTTT.

The rearrangement links TRBV6-6 to TRBJ1-2, with 8 bases lining up with TRBD1. V was clipped by 4 bases and J by 4 bases; unmatched bases: 5. Germline V gene data show CDR1 as MNHNY and CDR2 as SVGAGI (reference sequence). This CDR3 has 14 amino acids. CDR3 sequence reads: CASSLQGDSYGYTF. The CDR3 DNA follows: TGTGCCAGCAGTTTACAGGGGGATAGCTATGGCTACACCTTC.

This clone was detected once. The J gene is TRBJ2-5, the V gene TRBV3-1 (or the pseudogene TRBV3-2); 8 bases agree with TRBD1. CDR3 size: 15 residues. V was clipped by 1 base and J by 4 bases; unmatched bases: 5. Germline V lookup: CDR1 LGHDT, CDR2 YNNKEL (reference sequence). The CDR3 loop reads CASSQGGTGTETQYF. CDR3 nucleotide sequence: TGTGCCAGCAGCCAAGGTGGGACAGGTACAGAGACCCAGTACTTC.

The chain recombines TRBV20-1 with TRBJ2-3, with 14 bases that match TRBD2. This CDR3 has 18 amino acids. The V gene end was trimmed by 3 bases and the J gene end by 1 base; junction bases not matched to a gene: 9. CDR1 is DFQATT, CDR2 SNEGSKA, per germline (reference sequence). The CDR3 loop reads CSASPGLAGVGGTDTQYF. Here the CDR3 DNA reads TGCAGTGCTAGTCCGGGACTAGCGGGAGTGGGGGGCACAGATACGCAGTATTTT.

V is TRBV27 and J is TRBJ1-3; D call uncertain. This CDR3 has 15 amino acids. The ends were cut back, 2 bases at V and 0 bases at J, with 8 bases in the middle. CDR1 and CDR2 from the germline V gene are MNHEY and SMNVEV (reference sequence). The CDR3 reads CASSLTLSSGNTIYF. In nucleotides, the CDR3 is TGTGCCAGCAGTTTAACGTTGAGCTCTGGAAACACCATATATTTT.

V and J are TRBV28 and TRBJ1-5; 8 positions agree with TRBD1. V lost 2 bases, J lost 5 bases, and 8 bases stayed unmatched. The germline V gene has CDR1 MDHEN and CDR2 SYDVKM. The CDR3 runs 16 residues. The CDR3 sequence is CASSLAGGLFDQPQHF. CDR3 in DNA: TGTGCCAGCAGTTTAGCAGGGGGCCTTTTCGATCAGCCCCAGCATTTT.